This T cell receptor (beta chain) derives from a study of PD-1 blockade in classical Hodgkin lymphoma (dated by TCRdb to the early 2020s). As for the study more broadly: The study used CyTOF and TCR beta sequencing to define a peripheral blood immune signature of response to PD-1 blockade in classical Hodgkin lymphoma.

The time point label, read with the paper, signifies: newly diagnosed, previously untreated cHL patient sample. To serve as a comparison group for the relapsed/refractory trial patients, PBMCs were sequenced from patients with newly diagnosed, previously untreated classical Hodgkin lymphoma. After peripheral blood was drawn into 8 mL Vacutainer Cell Preparation Tubes, PBMCs were isolated by centrifugation and then cryopreserved. Study-wide findings and limitations: The study covered only a single clinical trial cohort, and the causes of the repertoire differences, possibly disease activity or prior therapy, were still not defined. Baseline TCR diversity was reported as lower in newly diagnosed patients than in healthy donors, and lower still in relapsed/refractory patients.

Genomic DNA was extracted with the Qiagen DNeasy kit from unsorted PBMCs and from negatively selected CD4+ and CD8+ fractions. Using primers that anneal to V and J segments, immunoSEQ multiplex PCR amplified the TCR beta CDR3 regions. Amplification bias was minimized using a synthetic immune receptor repertoire, and residual bias was removed computationally after sequencing. Under the source paper's analysis protocol: Custom Python scripts were used to quantify repertoire diversity as the Shannon entropy index. The unsorted, CD4+ and CD8+ repertoires were each analyzed separately, with the exception of combined analyses, where CD4+ and CD8+ sequences were merged in silico. The immuneACCESS repertoire file appears here via TCRdb, limited to in-frame rearrangements. These files lack a portion of the clones; in checked studies, under half of the deficit traces to unresolved V genes, and the cause of the others is not known. V and J calls and clone size are given by that table; D and trimming were obtained from the DNA. The table for this sample lists about 30,000 clones; 90% to 95% of them were counted only once. Of the sample, roughly 3.8% is held by the ten largest clones.

Concerning this clone itself: The target of this receptor is not known. The record has no base qualities; no much larger clone is one base away.

The CDR3, from cysteine to phenylalanine, totals 17 residues. Only the CDR3 region is kept as DNA, spanning 51 bases read in frame from base 1. Relative to germline, V is missing 4 bases and J is missing 3 bases, with 10 bases of the junction outside any gene match. The germline V gene (reference sequence) provides CDR1 SGHNT and CDR2 YYREEE. The sequenced sample was peripheral blood mononuclear cells (PBMCs). The chain joins TRBV5-4 to TRBJ1-1, and 12 junctional nucleotides match TRBD1. The sequence came from a human donor with classical Hodgkin lymphoma. The encoded CDR3 is CASSRGQGAFGDTEAFF. The DNA reads TGTGCCAGCAGCAGGGGACAGGGGGCTTTTGGGGACACTGAAGCTTTCTTT.